This passage covers 14 T cell receptor beta chains from one sample sequenced in a study of graft-versus-host responses after intestinal transplantation. Measured with immunoSEQ multiplex PCR; TCRdb has only the in-frame clones, and not every one. Among 35,000 to 45,000 clones listed, under 90% were seen once. The source was PBMCs, collected about nine months after transplant. The receptors come from a human patient who received an intestinal transplant, so some T cells may come from the graft donor.

V and J are TRBV30 and TRBJ1-1; TRBD1 aligns across 8 bases. The CDR3 length is 12 residues. Germline V CDR1 and CDR2: GTSNPN, SVGIG (reference sequence). The J segment lost 1 base and the V segment lost 5 bases, leaving 0 bases of the junction unmatched. CDR3 nucleotide sequence: TGTGCCTGGGACAGGGGGAACACTGAAGCTTTCTTT. It codes for CAWDRGNTEAFF.

V and J are TRBV5-5 and TRBJ2-7, with D maybe TRBD2 (5 bases). Germline loops: CDR1 SGHKS, CDR2 YYEKEE (reference sequence). The V end was cut by 3 bases, the J end by 7 bases, with 8 bases between. This CDR3 is 11 amino acids long. For the CDR3, the DNA is TGTGCCAGCAGCTGGAGGTCGGAGCAGTACTTC. Translating it yields CASSWRSEQYF.

The genes are TRBV6-1 and TRBJ2-2; 9 bases align to TRBD2. Losses at the gene ends were 3 bases for V and 5 bases for J; bases not matched to a gene: 10. The CDR3 totals 17 residues. Germline lookup yields CDR1 MNHNS and CDR2 SASEGT. DNA for the CDR3: TGTGCCAGCAGTGAGCTTCAGCGGGGGGCGGTTACCGGGGAGCTGTTTTTT. Its translation is CASSELQRGAVTGELFF.

The V and J genes are TRBV4-2 and TRBJ1-2; D remains ambiguous. Trimming removed 4 bases at V and 8 bases at J, with 11 bases between. CDR3 size: 12 residues. Germline V gene data show CDR1 as LGHNA and CDR2 as YNFKEQ. CDR3 DNA sequence: TGTGCCAGCAGCCTAGACCCTGGAGGCTACACCTTC. This gives the protein CASSLDPGGYTF.

The J gene is TRBJ2-7, the V gene TRBV10-1; 9 bases align to TRBD1. J gave up 7 bases and V 3 bases, and 10 bases lay outside the gene matches. CDR3 length equals 15 residues. The germline V gene encodes CDR1 WNHNN and CDR2 SYGVQD (reference sequence). For the CDR3, the DNA is TGCGCCAGCAGTGAAGGGACAGGGCAGATGAGGGAGCAGTACTTC. Its protein is CASSEGTGQMREQYF.

CDR3 sequence reads: CASSLSRTGVGFYGYTF. The DNA of the CDR3 is TGTGCCAGCAGTTTATCTCGGACAGGGGTCGGCTTCTATGGCTACACCTTC. The V call is TRBV27, the J call TRBJ1-2, with 9 nucleotides matching TRBD1. J lost 4 bases, V lost 0 bases, and 9 bases had no gene match. There are 17 residues in the CDR3. CDR1 MNHEY and CDR2 SMNVEV come from the germline V gene (reference sequence).

The V call is TRBV5-1, the J call TRBJ2-1; 10 bases fit TRBD1. Germline V gives CDR1 SGHRS, CDR2 YFSETQ. The CDR3 extends over 15 amino acids. V lost 4 bases to trimming and J lost 8 bases; unmatched junction nucleotides: 9. CDR3 sequence: CASSTRATGGDEQFF. DNA of the CDR3: TGCGCCAGCAGCACCCGGGCGACAGGGGGCGATGAGCAGTTCTTC.

The rearrangement joins TRBV5-1 to TRBJ1-6, with D uncertain. V lost 8 bases and J lost 5, with 17 bases in between. The CDR3 runs to 15 residues. The germline gives CDR1 SGHRS, CDR2 YFSETQ. The CDR3 coding sequence is TGCGCCAGTTCCGCGGTGGGTCCCAATAATTCACCCCTCCACTTT. Its protein is CASSAVGPNNSPLHF.

This clone was seen a single time. The chain combines TRBV11-3 with TRBJ2-3, with 8 nucleotides matching TRBD2. This CDR3 spans 15 amino acids. Germline CDR1 reads SGHNT; CDR2 reads YENEEA. J was trimmed by 4 bases and V by 0 bases; bases with no gene match: 3. The CDR3 loop reads CASSLEGLVPDTQYF. The CDR3 DNA follows: TGTGCCAGCAGCTTAGAGGGACTAGTCCCAGATACGCAGTATTTT. The full variable domain, its missing parts supplied by reference TRBV11-3 and TRBJ2-3, is EAGVVQSPRYKIIEKKQPVAFWCNPISGHNTLYWYLQNLGQGPELLIRYENEEAVDDSQLPKDRFSAERLKGVDSTLKIQPAELGDSAVYLCASSLEGLVPDTQYFGPGTRLTVL.

Remarks on this clone: An end of the junction does not agree with germline; a read error may underlie this. The genes are TRBV5-5 and TRBJ2-7; perhaps TRBD1 as D (6 bases). The CDR3 length is 15 residues. The germline V gene has CDR1 SGHKS and CDR2 YYEKEE (reference sequence). CDR3 coding DNA: TGCGCCAACAGCTCCATTCCAGGGGACTCCTACGAGCAGTACTTC. This codes for CANSSIPGDSYEQYF.

The chain has TRBV9 and TRBJ1-2; D call uncertain. The V end was cut by 0 bases, the J end by 1 base, with 4 bases between. This CDR3 comprises 13 residues. Germline CDR1 SGDLS, CDR2 YYNGEE. Written as DNA, the CDR3 is TGTGCCAGCAGCGTAGACAGTAACTATGGCTACACCTTC. Translated: CASSVDSNYGYTF.

This clone was picked up one time. The chain joins TRBV6-6 to TRBJ2-7; TRBD2 aligns across 11 bases. With 7 bases clipped from V and 3 bases from J, the junction kept 5 bases outside the gene matches. The CDR3 has 14 residues. Germline V gene data show CDR1 as MNHNY and CDR2 as SVGAGI (reference sequence). The CDR3 loop is CASTKTSGVYEQYF. For the CDR3, the DNA is TGTGCCAGCACCAAGACTAGCGGGGTCTACGAGCAGTACTTC.

The J gene is TRBJ2-7, the V gene TRBV27; 7 bases map to TRBD1. This CDR3 has 13 residues. Germline V lookup: CDR1 MNHEY, CDR2 SMNVEV (reference sequence). Trimming at V came to 2 bases and at J to 2 bases, leaving 0 bases not matched to a gene. CDR3 region: CASSLQGAYEQYF. In nucleotides, the CDR3 is TGTGCCAGCAGTTTACAGGGGGCCTACGAGCAGTACTTC.

This chain links TRBV5-4 with TRBJ2-1; weak D call: TRBD1 (5 bases). V lost 4 bases and J lost 5, with 7 bases in between. The CDR3 totals 12 residues. CDR1 is SGHNT and CDR2 is YYREEE in the germline V gene (reference sequence). DNA for the CDR3: TGTGCCAGCAGCCTAGGGGACAATGAGCAGTTCTTC. Protein product: CASSLGDNEQFF.